This TCR beta chain appears in the sequencing data of a study of tumor and adjacent non-tumor tissue in lung cancer. Overall study: There were fewer than 15 adenocarcinoma, a couple of squamous cell carcinoma and 1 small cell lung cancer cases. Each sample yielded millions of productive TCRbeta reads on average. Regarding the study as a whole: Significantly higher TCR diversity was found in tumor than normal lung.

Per germline, CDR1 KGHDR and CDR2 SFDVKD. This CDR3 is built from 13 residues. No cell sorting was done before RNA was extracted from the tissue. This non-tumor lung sample came from over 3 cm beyond the tumor edge. Chemotherapy-naive patients with new lung cancer underwent thoracic surgery in China, August–November 2014. Three rounds of nested PCR, following a modified ARM-PCR protocol, produced the TCRbeta library. From the multiplex PCR reads, TCRdb called clonotypes with MiXCR, one entry per CDR3 protein. The data contain some 99,000 distinct CDR3 sequences, about 61% of them singletons. As to this clonotype: Antigen: not known. A junction end diverges from the germline sequence, so it may reflect a read error.

This clonotype was obtained from a man between 60 and 75 years old with non-small cell lung cancer. The sample taken for sequencing was distant non-tumor lung tissue. The genes are TRBV24-1 and TRBJ2-3; D unresolved. DNA for the CDR3: TGTGCCATCAGTGACGCCCGCACAGATACGCAGTATTTT. It is translated as CAISDARTDTQYF.